The rows below give T cell receptor beta chains drawn from one sample of a study of regulatory T cells in long-lasting Graves disease. TCRdb processed the multiplex PCR reads anew with MiXCR; each CDR3 protein has one entry. The sample carries a few hundred thousand distinct CDR3 sequences, around 20% recorded once. The specimen comprised peripheral blood mononuclear cells (PBMCs), sampled when the disease was refractory, from a patient treated with antithyroid drugs. All receptors derive from a female donor with Graves disease. CDR3s include the opening cysteine and the closing phenylalanine or tryptophan. The D gene is left open where the match is weak. Clone size appears in some rows only: once, few, many, or a class for an expanded clone.

abundance	j_gene	d_gene	len	v_gene	CDR3nt	CDR3aa
few	TRBJ2-5	-	16	TRBV5-1	TGCGCCAGCAGCCCCGGGACCTACCCAAAGGGAGAGACCCAGTACTTC	CASSPGTYPKGETQYF
-	TRBJ2-7	-	13	TRBV7-9	TGTGCCAGCAGCTTACCCACAGGGAACGAGCAGTACTTC	CASSLPTGNEQYF
few	TRBJ2-7	TRBD1	16	TRBV5-1	TGCGCCAGCGGGTCTATGCCGGGACAGGGTTCATACGAGCAGTACTTC	CASGSMPGQGSYEQYF
-	TRBJ2-5	-	10	TRBV5-8	TGTGCCAGCAGTCGCCAGGCCCAGCACTTC	CASSRQAQHF
many	TRBJ2-1	-	12	TRBV6-2/TRBV6-3	TGTGCCAGCACTCCAGGATGGGATGAGCAGTTCTTC	CASTPGWDEQFF
-	TRBJ2-7	-	12	TRBV6-1	TGTGCCAGCACATCCCAGGTCTACGAGCAGTACTTC	CASTSQVYEQYF
few	TRBJ1-6	-	14	TRBV11-2	TGTGCCAGCAGCTTGAATCGCAGAAATTCACCCCTCCACTTT	CASSLNRRNSPLHF
-	TRBJ2-6	-	15	TRBV6-1	TGTGCCAGTACCGGCCTGGGTTCTGGGGCCAACGTCCTGACTTTC	CASTGLGSGANVLTF
few	TRBJ2-5	-	16	TRBV12-3/TRBV12-4	TGTGCCAGCAGCCCCCTTCGACCGCCACTTCAAGAGACCCAGTACTTC	CASSPLRPPLQETQYF
many	TRBJ1-5	-	18	TRBV6-2/TRBV6-3	TGTGCCAGCAGTTACTCGGTGAAGACAGGCAATAGCAATCAGCCCCAGCATTTT	CASSYSVKTGNSNQPQHF
many	TRBJ2-7	-	16	TRBV6-2/TRBV6-3	TGTGCCAGCAGTTACTCTTCGGAGGGGCGGGGAAGCGAGCAGTACTTC	CASSYSSEGRGSEQYF
-	TRBJ1-5	-	13	TRBV20-1	TGCAGTGCTTACGGGGGGGATAATCAGCCCCAGCATTTT	CSAYGGDNQPQHF
few	TRBJ2-3	-	14	TRBV5-1	TGCGCCAGCAGCTGGTCCCAGGACGTAGATACGCAGTATTTT	CASSWSQDVDTQYF
many	TRBJ2-7	-	12	TRBV28	TGTGCCAGCAGTTTGCAGAGCTACGAGCAGTACTTC	CASSLQSYEQYF
many	TRBJ1-4	-	15	TRBV7-2	TGTGCCAGCAGCATACCGGGGCGGCAGAATGAAAAACTGTTTTTT	CASSIPGRQNEKLFF
-	TRBJ2-7	-	12	TRBV10-3	TGTGCCATCAGTGAGATCAGTCGGGCCCAGTACTTC	CAISEISRAQYF
many	TRBJ1-2	-	14	TRBV25-1	TGTGCCAGCAGTGAAGGGGTACAGGGAGATGGCTACACCTTC	CASSEGVQGDGYTF
few	TRBJ2-5	-	17	TRBV15	TGTGCCACCAGCAGAGGCCCGGGATGGGGTCTCCAAGAGACCCAGTACTTC	CATSRGPGWGLQETQYF
many	TRBJ2-7	TRBD1	14	TRBV6-1	TGTGCCAGCAGTAAGGGACAGGGAGCCTACGAGCAGTACTTC	CASSKGQGAYEQYF
-	TRBJ2-6	TRBD1	19	TRBV7-9	TGTGCCAGCAGCTTAGGAAGACAGGGCCTCCTCTCTGGGGCCAACGTCCTGACTTTC	CASSLGRQGLLSGANVLTF
-	TRBJ1-1	TRBD1	16	TRBV10-3	TGTGCCATCAGTGACAACACGGGACAGGGGAAAGAGGGCCGGAACTTT	CAISDNTGQGKEGRNF
-	TRBJ2-2	TRBD2	18	TRBV6-2/TRBV6-3	TGTGCCAGCAGCTTAGCGGGCGGGAGGGCCCCGAACACCGGGGAGCTGTTTTTT	CASSLAGGRAPNTGELFF
few	TRBJ2-2	-	11	TRBV20-1	TGCAGTGCCAAGGGGGCCGGGGAGCTGTTTTTT	CSAKGAGELFF
few	TRBJ1-1	-	14	TRBV19	TGTGCCAGTAGTATCAGACGCCCGATGCTCGAAGCTTTCTTT	CASSIRRPMLEAFF
many	TRBJ1-1	-	13	TRBV20-1	TGCAGTGCTAGAGTATCCTGGAACACTGAAGCTTTCTTT	CSARVSWNTEAFF
few	TRBJ1-4	-	14	TRBV6-1	TGTGCCAGCAGCCACACCCTTTCGGGCGAAAAACTGTTTTTT	CASSHTLSGEKLFF
many	TRBJ2-1	-	15	TRBV12-3/TRBV12-4	TGTGCCAGCAGTCCCCCCTTAGGCAGGAACAATGAGCAGTTCTTC	CASSPPLGRNNEQFF
-	TRBJ2-3	-	12	TRBV20-1	TGCAGTGCTAGGTCTACGGCGGATACGCAGTATTTT	CSARSTADTQYF
-	TRBJ1-2	TRBD1	13	TRBV20-1	TGCAGTGCAGCTCAGGGGGGTGGCTATGGCTACACCTTC	CSAAQGGGYGYTF
-	TRBJ2-6	-	12	TRBV12-3/TRBV12-4	TGTGCCAGCAGAGGTGATATCCCAGTCCTGACTTTC	CASRGDIPVLTF
-	TRBJ1-5	-	17	TRBV19	TGTGCCAGTAGTAACCCCTCGCTCCAGGGTAGCAATCAGCCCCAGCATTTT	CASSNPSLQGSNQPQHF
many	TRBJ2-7	-	15	TRBV7-6	TGTGCCAGCAGCTTAGCCGTGGACTCCGCGGTGCAGCAGTACTTC	CASSLAVDSAVQQYF
-	TRBJ2-4	TRBD1	15	TRBV7-2	TGTGCCAGCAGCTTAGTCGGGACAGGGGGCAACATTCAGTACTTC	CASSLVGTGGNIQYF
many	TRBJ2-7	TRBD2	16	TRBV28	TGTGCCAGCAGTCCACTATCTAGCGGGATAAGCTACGAGCAGTACTTC	CASSPLSSGISYEQYF
many	TRBJ2-7	-	17	TRBV6-5	TGTGCCAGCAGTTACTCGATCTCGGCAGGGACCCCGAACGAGCAGTACTTC	CASSYSISAGTPNEQYF